A selection of T cell receptor beta chains follows, all from one sample in a study of T cell changes during pregnancy in multiple sclerosis. Produced via immunoSEQ multiplex PCR; TCRdb's table is partial and in-frame only. The table lists about 42,000 clones, about 85% of them singletons. The source material was CD4+ T cells from peripheral blood mononuclear cells, sampled in the second trimester of pregnancy. The receptors come from a female donor with multiple sclerosis, enrolled in a pregnancy study. Each CDR3 is given with its conserved first and last residue. D genes are given only for firm matches. Expanded clones are given a class, and other clones once, few, many or no size at all.

j_call | d_call | v_call | clone_size | cdr3_aa | cdr3_nt
TRBJ2-7 | NA | TRBV6-5 | once | CASSRYSDSSYEQYF | TGTGCCAGCAGTCGATATAGCGATAGCTCCTACGAGCAGTACTTC
TRBJ1-2 | NA | TRBV19 | once | CASTAQGDLNYGYTF | TGTGCCAGTACCGCACAAGGGGATCTTAACTATGGCTACACCTTC
TRBJ1-4 | NA | TRBV4-3 | NA | CASSLQGTEKLFF | TGCGCCAGCAGCCTTCAGGGGACTGAAAAACTGTTTTTT
TRBJ2-7 | TRBD1 | TRBV7-2 | once | CASSRSTITTGGSYEQYF | TGTGCCAGCAGCCGATCTACGATAACGACAGGGGGCTCCTACGAGCAGTACTTC
TRBJ2-3 | NA | TRBV27 | NA | CASSLRDIDTQYF | TGTGCCAGCAGTCTCCGGGACATCGATACGCAGTATTTT
TRBJ1-5 | NA | TRBV10-1 | NA | CASSPGERQPQHF | TGCGCCAGCAGTCCCGGTGAGAGGCAGCCCCAGCATTTT
TRBJ2-7 | NA | TRBV23-1 | NA | CASSQAEGRGDEQYF | TGCGCCAGCAGTCAAGCCGAAGGCAGGGGGGACGAGCAGTACTTC
TRBJ2-3 | TRBD1 | TRBV15 | NA | CATSRGDRGRADTQYF | TGTGCCACCAGCAGAGGGGACAGGGGGAGGGCAGATACGCAGTATTTT
TRBJ2-7 | NA | TRBV7-9 | NA | CASSLFEGSYEQYF | TGTGCCAGCAGCCTCTTTGAGGGCTCGTACGAGCAGTACTTC
TRBJ2-2 | TRBD2 | TRBV28 | NA | CATKWEGLAWTGELFF | TGTGCCACCAAGTGGGAGGGACTAGCTTGGACCGGGGAGCTGTTTTTT
TRBJ2-7 | NA | TRBV5-1 | NA | CASSLTGTRYEQYF | TGCGCCAGCAGCTTGACAGGGACCCGGTACGAGCAGTACTTC
TRBJ2-2 | NA | TRBV5-1 | once | CASGTLASLRNASKTGELFF | TGCGCCAGCGGAACACTAGCCTCACTCCGAAACGCATCAAAAACCGGGGAGCTGTTTTTT
TRBJ2-2 | TRBD2 | TRBV5-1 | NA | CASSWTSGRANTGELFF | TGCGCCAGCAGCTGGACTAGCGGGAGGGCGAACACCGGGGAGCTGTTTTTT
TRBJ2-5 | TRBD2 | TRBV19 | NA | CASSRVGRLAGGETQYF | TGTGCCAGTAGTCGGGTGGGGCGACTAGCGGGAGGAGAGACCCAGTACTTC
TRBJ2-2 | TRBD2 | TRBV11-3 | NA | CASSSGTSDFTGELFF | TGTGCCAGCAGCTCCGGGACTAGCGACTTCACCGGGGAGCTGTTTTTT
TRBJ1-4 | NA | TRBV5-1 | NA | CASSLGRANEKLFF | TGCGCCAGCAGCTTGGGACGGGCTAATGAAAAACTGTTTTTT
TRBJ2-3 | NA | TRBV25-1 | once | CASSFSGDTQYF | TGTGCCAGCAGCTTTAGTGGTGATACGCAGTATTTT
TRBJ1-2 | NA | TRBV28 | NA | CASSLPTLSNYGYTF | TGTGCCAGCAGTTTACCTACTTTATCTAACTATGGCTACACCTTC
TRBJ2-1 | TRBD2 | TRBV28 | NA | CASSELAGGPSVRFF | TGTGCCAGCAGCGAACTAGCGGGAGGCCCCAGCGTCAGGTTCTTC
TRBJ2-2 | NA | TRBV9 | NA | CASSRDHAGGLFF | TGTGCCAGCAGTAGGGACCACGCCGGGGGGCTGTTTTTT
TRBJ2-6 | TRBD1 | TRBV15 | NA | CATSRLQGAGANVLTF | TGTGCCACCAGCAGACTACAGGGGGCTGGGGCCAACGTCCTGACTTTC
TRBJ1-1 | NA | TRBV7-8 | NA | CASSLGGLTEAFF | TGTGCCAGCAGCTTAGGGGGGCTGACTGAAGCTTTCTTT
TRBJ1-2 | TRBD1 | TRBV4-2 | few | CASSPRDRNYGYTF | TGTGCCAGCAGCCCCCGGGACAGAAACTATGGCTACACCTTC
TRBJ2-7 | NA | TRBV20-1 | NA | CSARARSEQYF | TGCAGTGCGAGGGCCCGCAGCGAGCAGTACTTC
TRBJ1-2 | NA | TRBV28 | NA | CASRSGGIMGGYTF | TGTGCCAGCAGGTCGGGAGGTATTATGGGTGGCTACACCTTC
TRBJ2-5 | NA | TRBV7-2 | NA | CASSFYPFSYSQETQYF | TGTGCCAGCAGCTTTTATCCCTTCTCATACAGCCAAGAGACCCAGTACTTC
TRBJ2-2 | NA | TRBV9 | NA | CASTTGGLGNTGELFF | TGTGCCAGCACCACGGGGGGCCTGGGGAACACCGGGGAGCTGTTTTTT
TRBJ2-1 | TRBD2 | TRBV19 | NA | CASSIVLAEYNEQFF | TGTGCCAGTAGTATAGTCCTAGCGGAGTACAATGAGCAGTTCTTC
TRBJ2-7 | NA | TRBV2 | NA | CASVWGGAVEYEQYF | TGTGCCAGCGTGTGGGGGGGCGCCGTGGAGTACGAGCAGTACTTC
TRBJ1-2 | NA | TRBV5-1 | NA | CASSPGWDTRYGYTF | TGCGCCAGCAGCCCTGGCTGGGACACCCGCTATGGCTACACCTTC
TRBJ2-4 | NA | TRBV11-1 | few | CASSLDLGQGNIQYF | TGTGCCAGCAGCTTAGATCTGGGACAAGGGAACATTCAGTACTTC
TRBJ2-3 | TRBD2 | TRBV5-4 | NA | CASSFPTSGIRTDTQYF | TGTGCCAGCAGCTTTCCGACTAGCGGGATAAGGACAGATACGCAGTATTTT
TRBJ1-2 | NA | TRBV29-1 | NA | CSVEVWQGGGGYTF | TGCAGCGTTGAAGTGTGGCAGGGCGGGGGTGGCTACACCTTC
TRBJ1-4 | NA | TRBV27 | NA | CASRNSLQGFGEKLFF | TGTGCCAGCAGAAATAGTCTACAGGGTTTCGGTGAAAAACTGTTTTTT
TRBJ2-5 | TRBD2 | TRBV2 | NA | CASRRLAGGGFQETQYF | TGTGCCAGCAGAAGACTAGCGGGAGGTGGGTTCCAAGAGACCCAGTACTTC
TRBJ2-7 | TRBD1 | TRBV6-1 | NA | CASSEELAGGYEQYF | TGTGCCAGCAGTGAAGAGCTCGCAGGGGGCTACGAGCAGTACTTC
TRBJ2-5 | NA | TRBV11-2 | NA | CASSLAYPIALETQYF | TGTGCCAGCAGCTTAGCATATCCCATAGCTTTGGAGACCCAGTACTTC
TRBJ2-2 | NA | TRBV7-2 | NA | CASSYGGNYGELFF | TGTGCCAGCAGCTACGGGGGAAACTACGGGGAGCTGTTTTTT
TRBJ2-1 | TRBD1 | TRBV10-3 | NA | CAISPDTGVNEQFF | TGTGCCATCAGCCCAGATACAGGGGTCAATGAGCAGTTCTTC
TRBJ1-1 | NA | TRBV29-1 | few | CSVRDIEAFF | TGCAGCGTCCGGGACATTGAAGCTTTCTTT
TRBJ2-5 | TRBD2 | TRBV9 | NA | CASSVGPAGGPQETQYF | TGTGCCAGCAGCGTAGGCCCAGCGGGAGGGCCCCAAGAGACCCAGTACTTC
TRBJ2-1 | TRBD2 | TRBV5-4 | once | CASSLNGGLAGVEQFF | TGTGCCAGCAGCTTGAACGGCGGGCTAGCGGGAGTTGAGCAGTTCTTC
TRBJ1-1 | NA | TRBV5-1 | NA | CASSLGHNSMNTEAFF | TGCGCCAGCAGCTTGGGCCATAACAGCATGAACACTGAAGCTTTCTTT
TRBJ1-1 | NA | TRBV7-9 | NA | CASSLAQGLDIGRTEAFF | TGTGCCAGCAGCTTAGCCCAGGGCTTGGATATAGGGCGCACTGAAGCTTTCTTT
TRBJ2-3 | NA | TRBV12-5 | NA | CASGLVHEDTQYF | TGTGCTAGTGGTTTGGTACATGAAGATACGCAGTATTTT
TRBJ1-5 | NA | TRBV19 | NA | CASSIAAPGWFGQPQHF | TGTGCCAGTAGTATAGCGGCCCCCGGGTGGTTTGGCCAGCCCCAGCATTTT
TRBJ2-7 | TRBD2 | TRBV4-2 | NA | CASSQDASGKYEQYF | TGTGCCAGCAGCCAAGATGCTAGCGGGAAGTACGAGCAGTACTTC
TRBJ2-1 | TRBD2 | TRBV29-1 | NA | CSVESGRSNEQFF | TGCAGCGTTGAAAGCGGGAGATCCAATGAGCAGTTCTTC
TRBJ2-1 | TRBD2 | TRBV7-2 | NA | CASSLGGSIKEQFF | TGTGCCAGCAGCTTGGGCGGGAGTATCAAAGAGCAGTTCTTC
TRBJ2-2 | NA | TRBV6-5 | NA | CASSYSTSTGELFF | TGTGCCAGCAGTTACTCGACAAGTACCGGGGAGCTGTTTTTT
TRBJ2-1 | TRBD2 | TRBV5-1 | NA | CASSPGLAGDNEQFF | TGCGCCAGCAGCCCCGGACTAGCGGGAGACAATGAGCAGTTCTTC
TRBJ1-1 | NA | TRBV11-3 | NA | CASSFRNTEAFF | TGTGCCAGCAGCTTCCGGAACACTGAAGCTTTCTTT
TRBJ2-6 | TRBD1 | TRBV30 | NA | CACARDRASGANVLTF | TGTGCCTGCGCCCGGGACAGGGCATCTGGGGCCAACGTCCTGACTTTC
TRBJ2-2 | TRBD2 | TRBV30 | NA | CAWTSGLAGGGELFF | TGTGCCTGGACCTCCGGGCTAGCGGGAGGTGGGGAGCTGTTTTTT
TRBJ2-5 | NA | TRBV2 | NA | CASSEALANQETQYF | TGTGCCAGCAGTGAAGCTCTAGCTAACCAAGAGACCCAGTACTTC
TRBJ2-1 | TRBD1 | TRBV19 | once | CASSIFGQGPHEQFF | TGTGCCAGTAGTATATTCGGACAGGGCCCCCATGAGCAGTTCTTC
TRBJ2-2 | TRBD1 | TRBV27 | NA | CASSLNRGSNTGELFF | TGTGCCAGCAGTTTAAACAGGGGGTCGAACACCGGGGAGCTGTTTTTT